The 23 T cell receptor beta chains presented below share a single source sample, sequenced in a study of T cell responses to AZD1222 COVID-19 vaccine (TCRdb year 2021). Library prep was done by the immunoSEQ multiplex PCR assay. Held by TCRdb, this immuneACCESS table contains in-frame sequences only and omits some clones. Under half of the omission traces to an unresolved V gene where checked; the cause of the rest is unknown. In this sample the table shows some 130,000 clones, around 90% of which occur a single time. Jointly, the top ten make up 2.5% to 3% of the sample. This specimen's time point label, per the study, means: baseline before first vaccination. The sequencing here drew on peripheral blood, taken on day 0 of AZD1222 vaccination. The receptors stem from an adult in good health.

The rearrangement uses TRBV29-1 and TRBJ2-7; D is perhaps TRBD1 (5 bases). The CDR3 spans 16 residues. In germline, CDR1 is SQVTM, CDR2 ANQGSEA. V shed 0 bases and J shed 0 bases, with 15 bases lying between them. This chain's CDR3 is CSVEEPAGPSSYEQYF. The CDR3 DNA follows: TGCAGCGTTGAAGAACCAGCAGGGCCTAGCTCCTACGAGCAGTACTTC.

This chain uses TRBV21-1 with TRBJ1-1. TRBV21-1 is assigned pseudogene status. CDR3 length equals 16 residues. The DNA of the CDR3 is TGTGCCAGCAGCAAAGGGAGGGGGGAGAGGAACACTGAAGCTTTCTTT. Translating gives CASSKGRGERNTEAFF.

The genes are TRBV5-6 and TRBJ1-5, with D hard to call. CDR3 length: 15 residues. Trimming stripped 2 bases from V and 0 bases from J, with 9 bases between. Germline V gene sequence: CDR1 SGHDT, CDR2 YYEEEE. CDR3 in amino acids: CASSLGTFSNQPQHF. In DNA, the CDR3 is TGTGCCAGCAGCTTAGGAACGTTTAGCAATCAGCCCCAGCATTTT.

The chain is built from TRBV5-6 and TRBJ1-2, with D perhaps matching TRBD1 (5 bases). Germline V CDR1 and CDR2: SGHDT, YYEEEE. The germline V and J ends were trimmed by 1 base and 8 bases, with 12 bases remaining between them. The CDR3 extends over 13 amino acids. The CDR3 DNA is TGTGCCAGCAGCTTGAGGACACTGCCCGGCTACACCTTC. This translates into CASSLRTLPGYTF.

V gene TRBV2 combines with J gene TRBJ2-7; no clear D. There are 11 residues in the CDR3. With 7 bases removed from V and 0 bases from J, the gap between germline ends came to 4 bases. Per the germline V gene, CDR1 is SNHLY and CDR2 is FYNNEI. CDR3 in amino acids: CASKGSYEQYF. The CDR3 nucleotides are TGTGCCAGCAAGGGCTCCTACGAGCAGTACTTC.

The chain's CDR3 is CASSVAGDSHGYTF. The CDR3 region has the DNA TGTGCCAGCAGCGTAGCGGGGGACAGCCATGGCTACACCTTC. The chain uses TRBV9 and TRBJ1-2, with 7 bases matching TRBD1. The CDR3 spans 14 residues. V trimming: 0 bases; J trimming: 6 bases; junction bases outside the gene matches: 5. Germline assignment: CDR1 SGDLS and CDR2 YYNGEE.

The chain links TRBV9 to TRBJ1-2, with 8 positions matching TRBD1. Germline V gene sequence: CDR1 SGDLS, CDR2 YYNGEE. The CDR3 totals 17 residues. With 3 bases clipped from V and 1 base from J, the junction kept 11 bases outside the gene matches. The CDR3 coding sequence is TGTGCCAGCAGCGCCGGGGGCGGGACAGGATTTAACTATGGCTACACCTTC. It is translated as CASSAGGGTGFNYGYTF.

The gene calls are TRBV10-3 and TRBJ2-7, with D tentatively TRBD2 (5 bases). V lost 6 bases, J lost 5 bases, and 14 bases lay in between. Germline V gene data show CDR1 as ENHRY and CDR2 as SYGVKD. The CDR3 has 13 amino acids. The CDR3 DNA sequence: TGTGCCATCAGAGGAGGACCCGGGAACGAGCAGTACTTC. Translated: CAIRGGPGNEQYF.

The chain joins TRBV24-1 to TRBJ1-5, with D hard to call. The CDR3 runs to 14 residues. V shed 6 bases and J shed 4 bases, with 12 bases lying between them. Germline lookup yields CDR1 KGHDR and CDR2 SFDVKD. The DNA for the CDR3 is TGTGCCACCAGTCATAAACAGTATAATCAGCCCCAGCATTTT. Protein product: CATSHKQYNQPQHF.

The chain carries TRBV27 and TRBJ1-1; D not resolved. V was cut by 0 bases and J by 5 bases, with 22 bases left in between. The CDR3 extends over 18 amino acids. The germline V gene has CDR1 MNHEY and CDR2 SMNVEV (reference sequence). The CDR3 DNA reads as TGTGCCAGCAGTTTATCGTCTACGTGGGAAGCTCCTTTGACTGAAGCTTTCTTT. It yields the protein CASSLSSTWEAPLTEAFF.

In nucleotides, the CDR3 is TGTGCCAGCAGTTACTCGGTCTCTCCGAACTATGGCTACACCTTC. Translation: CASSYSVSPNYGYTF. J is TRBJ1-2 and V is TRBV6-5; D is unresolved. Germline CDR1 reads MNHEY; CDR2 reads SVGAGI. The CDR3 has 15 amino acids. Trimming removed 0 bases at V and 2 bases at J, with 10 bases between.

This chain connects TRBV5-1 to TRBJ2-7; D unclear. V was trimmed by 0 bases and J by 0 bases, leaving 7 bases between them. This CDR3 is 14 amino acids long. CDR1 is SGHRS and CDR2 is YFSETQ in the germline V gene. The CDR3 bases are TGCGCCAGCAGCTTGGACAGCAGCTCCTACGAGCAGTACTTC. Residues: CASSLDSSSYEQYF.

The gene calls are TRBV10-1 and TRBJ2-5; 11 bases match TRBD1. In germline, CDR1 is WNHNN, CDR2 SYGVQD (reference sequence). V was clipped by 6 bases and J by 5 bases; unmatched bases: 5. There are 14 residues in the CDR3. CDR3 coding DNA: TGCGCCAGCAGGGACAGGGGGCGCTGTGAGACCCAGTACTTC. This translates into CASRDRGRCETQYF.

The chain links TRBV7-9 to TRBJ1-1, with D hard to call. CDR1 and CDR2 (germline): SEHNR, FQNEAQ (reference sequence). The CDR3 is made up of 14 amino acids. Trimming took off 2 bases at V and 2 bases at J, with 9 bases between the two ends. The CDR3 coding sequence is TGTGCCAGCAGCTTACTCGGATTAAACACTGAAGCTTTCTTT. Translated, it gives CASSLLGLNTEAFF.

J is TRBJ2-1 and V is TRBV9, with 7 bases aligning to TRBD2. CDR1 is SGDLS and CDR2 is YYNGEE in the germline V gene. The CDR3 extends over 16 amino acids. Trimming cost V 0 bases and J 0 bases; bases outside gene matches: 3. CDR3 nucleotide sequence: TGTGCCAGCAGCGTAGAGGGCGGGGGCTCCTACAATGAGCAGTTCTTC. Residues: CASSVEGGGSYNEQFF.

The chain employs TRBV28 and TRBJ1-1, with 7 nucleotides matching TRBD1. Losses at the gene ends were 3 bases for V and 4 bases for J; bases not matched to a gene: 5. Germline CDR1 reads MDHEN; CDR2 reads SYDVKM. The CDR3 spans 14 residues. CDR3 sequence: CASSFGRGVTEAFF. The CDR3, as DNA: TGTGCCAGCAGTTTTGGCAGGGGGGTCACTGAAGCTTTCTTT.

The chain carries TRBV19 and TRBJ1-3, with unresolved D. Trimming stripped 7 bases from V and 0 bases from J, with 13 bases between. CDR3 size: 15 residues. Germline CDR1 LNHDA, CDR2 SQIVND (reference sequence). CDR3 in amino acids: CASTPYTRSGNTIYF. The CDR3 DNA is TGTGCCAGTACCCCCTATACACGCTCTGGAAACACCATATATTTT.

This chain links TRBV11-2 with TRBJ1-2, with D perhaps matching TRBD1 (5 bases). Germline V lookup: CDR1 SGHAT, CDR2 FQNNGV. The CDR3 covers 13 residues. Between the trimmed V and J ends, which lost 1 base and 8 bases, there was a span of 11 bases. CDR3 protein: CASSLGFRGGYTF. CDR3 nucleotides: TGTGCCAGCAGCTTAGGGTTTAGGGGCGGCTACACCTTC. The entire variable domain, with the rest obtained from reference TRBV11-2 and TRBJ1-2, is as follows: EAGVAQSPRYKIIEKRQSVAFWCNPISGHATLYWYQQILGQGPKLLIQFQNNGVVDDSQLPKDRFSAERLKGVDSTLKIQPAKLEDSAVYLCASSLGFRGGYTFGSGTRLTVV.

Only one count was recorded for this clone. V gene TRBV27 combines with J gene TRBJ2-4, with D perhaps matching TRBD1 (6 bases). V shed 5 bases and J shed 8 bases, with 25 bases lying between them. Germline V gives CDR1 MNHEY, CDR2 SMNVEV (reference sequence). This CDR3 contains 17 residues. CDR3 nucleotides: TGTGCCAGCAGTCCCCGCAGGGGCTCTAATCAGCTGGACATTCAGTACTTC. Its protein product is CASSPRRGSNQLDIQYF.

This clone was found a few times. The rearrangement uses TRBV18 and TRBJ1-6, with TRBD1 as a possible D gene (5 bases). The V gene lost 2 bases and the J gene lost 4 bases, with 9 bases spanning the gap. Germline values: CDR1 KGHSH, CDR2 LQKENI. This CDR3 has 15 residues. The CDR3, as DNA: TGTGCCAGCTCACCAGGGACCTCATATAATTCACCCCTCCACTTT. Its protein is CASSPGTSYNSPLHF. The full variable domain, with the rest looked up from reference TRBV18 and TRBJ1-6, is NAGVMQNPRHLVRRRGQEARLRCSPMKGHSHVYWYRQLPEEGLKFMVYLQKENIIDESGMPKERFSAEFPKEGPSILRIQQVVRGDSAAYFCASSPGTSYNSPLHFGNGTRLTVT.

This chain links TRBV7-2 with TRBJ2-3, with D possibly being TRBD1 or TRBD2 (6 bases each). V lost 3 bases to trimming and J lost 6 bases, with 19 bases between them. CDR1 and CDR2 (germline): SGHTA, FQGNSA. The CDR3 has 16 residues. The CDR3 DNA follows: TGTGCCAGCAGCTTCTACGGGGGCCTTTCATTGGATACGCAGTATTTT. It codes for CASSFYGGLSLDTQYF.

This clone was detected only once. The chain is built from TRBV10-3 and TRBJ2-7, with a possible D match to TRBD1 (6 bases). The CDR3 has 13 amino acids. V was cut by 11 bases and J by 2 bases, with 16 bases left in between. Germline-derived CDR1 and CDR2 are ENHRY and SYGVKD. The CDR3 nucleotides read TGTGCCCTGAGGGACACCCAGGCCTACGAGCAGTACTTC. It codes for CALRDTQAYEQYF.

Here the CDR3 reads CASSDGGRVADTQYF. DNA for the CDR3: TGTGCCAGCAGTGACGGCGGGAGGGTCGCAGATACGCAGTATTTT. The chain joins TRBV6-4 to TRBJ2-3; TRBD2 matches at 9 bases. The CDR3 length is 15 residues. Per germline, CDR1 MRHNA and CDR2 SNTAGT. V shed 2 bases and J 4 bases; nucleotides not matched to a gene: 4.